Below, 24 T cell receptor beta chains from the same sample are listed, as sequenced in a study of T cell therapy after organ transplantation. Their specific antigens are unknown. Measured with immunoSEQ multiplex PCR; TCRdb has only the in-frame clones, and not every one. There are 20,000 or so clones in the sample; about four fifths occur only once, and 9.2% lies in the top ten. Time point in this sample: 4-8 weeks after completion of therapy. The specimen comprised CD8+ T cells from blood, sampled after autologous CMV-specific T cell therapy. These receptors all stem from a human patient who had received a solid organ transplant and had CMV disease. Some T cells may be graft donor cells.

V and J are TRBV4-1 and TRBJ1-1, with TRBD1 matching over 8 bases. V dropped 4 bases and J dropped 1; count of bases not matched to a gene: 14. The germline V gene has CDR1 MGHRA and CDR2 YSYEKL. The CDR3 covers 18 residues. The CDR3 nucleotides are TGCGCCAGCAGCCCCATGGTGGCAGGGGGCGCGACGAACACTGAAGCTTTCTTT. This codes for CASSPMVAGGATNTEAFF.

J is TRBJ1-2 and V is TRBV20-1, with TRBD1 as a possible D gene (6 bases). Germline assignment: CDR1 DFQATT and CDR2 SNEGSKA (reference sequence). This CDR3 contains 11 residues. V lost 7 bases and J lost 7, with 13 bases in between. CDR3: CSGGEGGGYTF. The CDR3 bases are TGCAGTGGAGGGGAAGGGGGTGGCTACACCTTC.

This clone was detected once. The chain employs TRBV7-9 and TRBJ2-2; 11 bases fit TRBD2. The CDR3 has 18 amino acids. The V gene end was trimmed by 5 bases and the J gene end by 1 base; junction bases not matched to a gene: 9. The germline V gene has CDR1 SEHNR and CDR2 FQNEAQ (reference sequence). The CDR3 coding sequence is TGTGCCAGCAGCCCCTTACTAGCGGGGGCCGTGAACACCGGGGAGCTGTTTTTT. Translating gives CASSPLLAGAVNTGELFF.

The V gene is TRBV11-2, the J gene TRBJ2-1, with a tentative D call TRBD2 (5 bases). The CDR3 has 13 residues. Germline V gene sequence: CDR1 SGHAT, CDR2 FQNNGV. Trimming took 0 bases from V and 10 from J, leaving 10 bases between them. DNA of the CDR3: TGTGCCAGCAGCTTAGATGACCAGCGGGAGCAGTTCTTC. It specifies CASSLDDQREQFF.

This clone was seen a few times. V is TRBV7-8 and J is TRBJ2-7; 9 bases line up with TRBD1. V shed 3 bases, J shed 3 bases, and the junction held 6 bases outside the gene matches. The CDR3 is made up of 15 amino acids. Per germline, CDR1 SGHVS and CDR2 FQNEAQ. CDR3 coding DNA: TGTGCCAGCAGCTTCGGGACAGGGAATTACTACGAGCAGTACTTC. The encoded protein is CASSFGTGNYYEQYF. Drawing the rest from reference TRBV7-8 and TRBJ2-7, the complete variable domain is GAGVSQSPRYKVAKRGQDVALRCDPISGHVSLFWYQQALGQGPEFLTYFQNEAQLDKSGLPSDRFFAERPEGSVSTLKIQRTQQEDSAVYLCASSFGTGNYYEQYFGPGTRLTVT.

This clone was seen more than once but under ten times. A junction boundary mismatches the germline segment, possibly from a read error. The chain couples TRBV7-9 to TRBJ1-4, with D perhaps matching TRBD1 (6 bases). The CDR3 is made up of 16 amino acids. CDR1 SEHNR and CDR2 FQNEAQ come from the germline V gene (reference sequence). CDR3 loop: CASILSPGDTMEKLFF. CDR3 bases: TGTGCCAGCATCTTAAGTCCAGGGGACACTATGGAAAAACTGTTTTTT.

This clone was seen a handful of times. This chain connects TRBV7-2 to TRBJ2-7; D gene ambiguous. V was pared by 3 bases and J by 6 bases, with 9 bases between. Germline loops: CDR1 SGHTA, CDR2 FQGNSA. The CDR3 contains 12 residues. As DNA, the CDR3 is TGTGCCAGCAGCTTTACGGGTGGCGAGCAGTACTTC. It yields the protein CASSFTGGEQYF.

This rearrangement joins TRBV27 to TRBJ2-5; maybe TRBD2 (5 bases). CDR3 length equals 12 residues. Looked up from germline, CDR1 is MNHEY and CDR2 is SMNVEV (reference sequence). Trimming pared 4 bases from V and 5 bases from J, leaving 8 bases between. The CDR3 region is CASSSRGETQYF. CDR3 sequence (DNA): TGTGCCAGCAGTTCAAGAGGGGAGACCCAGTACTTC.

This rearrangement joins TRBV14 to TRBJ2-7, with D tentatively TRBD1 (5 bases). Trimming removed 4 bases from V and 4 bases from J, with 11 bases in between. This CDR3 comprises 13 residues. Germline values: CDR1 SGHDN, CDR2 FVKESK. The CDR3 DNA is TGTGCCAGCAGCCGGGGCCCCCCTTACGAGCAGTACTTC. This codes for CASSRGPPYEQYF.

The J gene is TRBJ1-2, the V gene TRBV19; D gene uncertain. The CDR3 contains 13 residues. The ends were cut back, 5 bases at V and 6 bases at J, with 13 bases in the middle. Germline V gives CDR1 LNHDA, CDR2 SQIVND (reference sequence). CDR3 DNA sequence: TGTGCCAGTAGTCGGCAGGAGTATAATGGCTACACCTTC. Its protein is CASSRQEYNGYTF.

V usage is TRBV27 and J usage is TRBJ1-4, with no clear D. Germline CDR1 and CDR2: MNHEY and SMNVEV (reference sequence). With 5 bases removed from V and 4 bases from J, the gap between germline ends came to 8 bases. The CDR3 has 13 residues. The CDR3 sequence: CASSGQNNEKLFF. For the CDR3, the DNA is TGTGCCAGCAGTGGTCAGAATAATGAAAAACTGTTTTTT.

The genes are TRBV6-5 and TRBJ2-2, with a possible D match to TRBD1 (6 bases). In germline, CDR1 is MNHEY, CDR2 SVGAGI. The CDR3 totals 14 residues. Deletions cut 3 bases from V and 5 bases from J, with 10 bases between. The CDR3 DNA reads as TGTGCCAGCAGTTATTATCAGGGGACCGGGGAGCTGTTTTTT. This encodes CASSYYQGTGELFF.

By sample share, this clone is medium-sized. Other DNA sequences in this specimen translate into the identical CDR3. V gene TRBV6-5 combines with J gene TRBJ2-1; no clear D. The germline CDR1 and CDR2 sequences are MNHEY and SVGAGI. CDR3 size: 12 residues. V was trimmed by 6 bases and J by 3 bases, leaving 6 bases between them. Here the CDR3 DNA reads TGTGCCAGCAGGCAGAACTACAATGAGCAGTTCTTC. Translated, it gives CASRQNYNEQFF.

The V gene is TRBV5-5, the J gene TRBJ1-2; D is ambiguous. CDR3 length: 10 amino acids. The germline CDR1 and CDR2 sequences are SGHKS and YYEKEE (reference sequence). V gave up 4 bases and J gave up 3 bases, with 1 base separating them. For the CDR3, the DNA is TGTGCCAGCAGCCACTATGGCTACACCTTC. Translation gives CASSHYGYTF.

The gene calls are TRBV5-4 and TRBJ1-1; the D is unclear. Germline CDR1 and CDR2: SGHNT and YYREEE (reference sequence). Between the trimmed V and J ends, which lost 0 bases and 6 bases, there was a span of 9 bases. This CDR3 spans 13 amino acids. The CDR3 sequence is CASSLGEEPEAFF. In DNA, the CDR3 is TGTGCCAGCAGCTTGGGGGAGGAACCTGAAGCTTTCTTT. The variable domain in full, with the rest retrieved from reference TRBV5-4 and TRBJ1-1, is ETGVTQSPTHLIKTRGQQVTLRCSSQSGHNTVSWYQQALGQGPQFIFQYYREEENGRGNFPPRFSGLQFPNYSSELNVNALELDDSALYLCASSLGEEPEAFFGQGTRLTVV.

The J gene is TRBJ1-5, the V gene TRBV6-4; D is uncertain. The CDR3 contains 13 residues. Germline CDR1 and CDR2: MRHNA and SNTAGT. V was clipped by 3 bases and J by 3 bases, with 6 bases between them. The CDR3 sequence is CASSEDINQPQHF. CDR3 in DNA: TGTGCCAGCAGTGAAGATATCAATCAGCCCCAGCATTTT.

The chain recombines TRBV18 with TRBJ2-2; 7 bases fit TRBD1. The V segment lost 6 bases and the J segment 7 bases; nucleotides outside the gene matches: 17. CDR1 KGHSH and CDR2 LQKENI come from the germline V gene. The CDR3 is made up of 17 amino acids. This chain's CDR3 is CASSGTEPPLEDGELFF. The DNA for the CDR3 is TGTGCCAGCTCCGGGACAGAGCCCCCCCTCGAGGACGGGGAGCTGTTTTTT. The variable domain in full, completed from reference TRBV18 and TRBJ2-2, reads NAGVMQNPRHLVRRRGQEARLRCSPMKGHSHVYWYRQLPEEGLKFMVYLQKENIIDESGMPKERFSAEFPKEGPSILRIQQVVRGDSAAYFCASSGTEPPLEDGELFFGEGSRLTVL.

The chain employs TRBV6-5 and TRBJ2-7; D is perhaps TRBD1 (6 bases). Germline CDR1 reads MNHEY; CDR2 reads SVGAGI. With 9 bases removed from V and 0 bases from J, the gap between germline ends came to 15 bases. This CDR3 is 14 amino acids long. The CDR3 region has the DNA TGTGCCAGTGGTCCGGGACAAAGCTCCTACGAGCAGTACTTC. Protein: CASGPGQSSYEQYF.

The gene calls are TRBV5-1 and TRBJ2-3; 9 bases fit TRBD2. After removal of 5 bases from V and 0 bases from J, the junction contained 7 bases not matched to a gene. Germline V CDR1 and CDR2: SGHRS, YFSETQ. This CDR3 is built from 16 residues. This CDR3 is CASRLYGLASTDTQYF. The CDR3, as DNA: TGCGCCAGCAGACTTTATGGACTAGCGAGCACAGATACGCAGTATTTT.

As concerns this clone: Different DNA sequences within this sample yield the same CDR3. The CDR3 sequence: CASSYSGSYEQYF. The CDR3 nucleotides read TGTGCCAGCAGTTACTCGGGCTCCTACGAGCAGTACTTC. The chain carries TRBV6-5 and TRBJ2-7; unclear D gene. V lost 0 bases and J lost 0, with 3 bases in between. This CDR3 has 13 amino acids. Germline-derived CDR1 and CDR2 are MNHEY and SVGAGI.

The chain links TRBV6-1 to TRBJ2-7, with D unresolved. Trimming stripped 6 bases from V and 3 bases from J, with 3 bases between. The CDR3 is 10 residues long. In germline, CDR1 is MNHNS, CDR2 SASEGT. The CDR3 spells CASRNYEQYF. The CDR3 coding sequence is TGTGCCAGCAGAAACTACGAGCAGTACTTC.

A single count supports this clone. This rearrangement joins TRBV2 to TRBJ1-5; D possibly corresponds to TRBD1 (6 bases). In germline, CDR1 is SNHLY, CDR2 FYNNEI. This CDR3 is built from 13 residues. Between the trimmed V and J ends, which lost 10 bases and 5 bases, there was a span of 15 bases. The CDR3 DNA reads TGTGCCACCTCGACAGGCCCCTATCAGCCCCAGCATTTT. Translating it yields CATSTGPYQPQHF.

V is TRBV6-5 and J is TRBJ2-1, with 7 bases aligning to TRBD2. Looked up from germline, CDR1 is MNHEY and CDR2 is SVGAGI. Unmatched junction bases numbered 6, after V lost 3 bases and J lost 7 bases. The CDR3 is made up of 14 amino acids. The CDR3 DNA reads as TGTGCCAGCAGTTATTGGGGGGGAGGTAATGAGCAGTTCTTC. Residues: CASSYWGGGNEQFF.

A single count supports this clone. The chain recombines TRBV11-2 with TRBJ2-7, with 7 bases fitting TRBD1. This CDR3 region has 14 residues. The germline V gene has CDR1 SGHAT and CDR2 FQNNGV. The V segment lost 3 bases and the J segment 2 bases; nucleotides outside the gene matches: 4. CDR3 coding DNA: TGTGCCAGCAGCTTGGGGACAGAGGCCTACGAGCAGTACTTC. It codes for CASSLGTEAYEQYF.